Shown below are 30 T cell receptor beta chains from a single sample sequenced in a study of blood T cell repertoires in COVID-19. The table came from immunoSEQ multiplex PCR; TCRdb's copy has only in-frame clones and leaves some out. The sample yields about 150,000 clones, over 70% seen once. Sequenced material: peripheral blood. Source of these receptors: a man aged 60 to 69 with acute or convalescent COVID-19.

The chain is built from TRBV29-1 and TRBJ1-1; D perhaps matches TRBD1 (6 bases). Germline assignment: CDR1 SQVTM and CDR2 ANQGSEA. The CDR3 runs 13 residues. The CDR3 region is CSHWTETNTEAFF. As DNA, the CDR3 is TGCAGTCACTGGACAGAAACGAACACTGAAGCTTTCTTT.

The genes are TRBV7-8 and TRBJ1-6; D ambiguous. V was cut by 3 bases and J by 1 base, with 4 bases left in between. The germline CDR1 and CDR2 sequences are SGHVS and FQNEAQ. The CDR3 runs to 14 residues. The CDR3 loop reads CASSFSSYNSPLHF. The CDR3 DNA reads TGTGCCAGCAGCTTTTCATCCTATAATTCACCCCTCCACTTT.

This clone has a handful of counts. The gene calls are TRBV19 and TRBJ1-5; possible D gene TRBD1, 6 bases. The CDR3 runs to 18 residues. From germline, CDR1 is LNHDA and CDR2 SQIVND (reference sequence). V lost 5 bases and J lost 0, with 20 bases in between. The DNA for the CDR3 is TGTGCCAGTAGTTCCCGACAGGCATCGCGATATAGCAATCAGCCCCAGCATTTT. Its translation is CASSSRQASRYSNQPQHF.

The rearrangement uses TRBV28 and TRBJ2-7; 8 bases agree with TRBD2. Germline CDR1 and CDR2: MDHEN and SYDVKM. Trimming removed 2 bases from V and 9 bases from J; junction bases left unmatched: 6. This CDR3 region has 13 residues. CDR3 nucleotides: TGTGCCAGCAGTTTAGGAACGGGAGGGCGGCAGTACTTC. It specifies CASSLGTGGRQYF.

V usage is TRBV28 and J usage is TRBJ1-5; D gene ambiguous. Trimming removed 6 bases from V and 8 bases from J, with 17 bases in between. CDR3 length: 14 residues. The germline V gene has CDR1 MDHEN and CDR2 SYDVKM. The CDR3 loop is CASRHHSGPEPQHF. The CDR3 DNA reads TGTGCCAGCAGGCACCACAGTGGCCCAGAGCCCCAGCATTTT.

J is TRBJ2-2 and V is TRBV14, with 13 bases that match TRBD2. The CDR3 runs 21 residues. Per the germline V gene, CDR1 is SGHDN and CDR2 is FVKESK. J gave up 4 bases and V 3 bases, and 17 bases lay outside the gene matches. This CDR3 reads CASSHTGTSGTASRGTGELFF. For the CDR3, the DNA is TGTGCCAGCAGCCATACCGGGACTAGCGGGACTGCTTCCCGGGGCACCGGGGAGCTGTTTTTT.

This chain's CDR3 is CASDGRDRAPTRDEKLFF. The DNA of the CDR3 is TGCGCCAGCGATGGCCGGGACAGGGCTCCAACCCGGGATGAAAAACTGTTTTTT. The genes are TRBV23-1 and TRBJ1-4; 9 nucleotides align to TRBD1. TRBV23-1 is an ORF; its function is uncertain. The CDR3 extends over 18 amino acids. After removal of 8 bases from V and 6 bases from J, the junction contained 19 bases not matched to a gene.

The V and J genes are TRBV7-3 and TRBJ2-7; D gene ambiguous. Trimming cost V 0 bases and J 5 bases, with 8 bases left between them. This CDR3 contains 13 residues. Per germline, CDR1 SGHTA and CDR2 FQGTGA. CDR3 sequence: CASSLTSVHEQYF. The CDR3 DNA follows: TGTGCCAGCAGCTTAACCTCGGTCCACGAGCAGTACTTC.

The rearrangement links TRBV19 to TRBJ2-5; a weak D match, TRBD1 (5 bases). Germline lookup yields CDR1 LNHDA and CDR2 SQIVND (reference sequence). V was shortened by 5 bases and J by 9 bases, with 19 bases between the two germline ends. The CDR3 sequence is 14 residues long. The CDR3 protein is CASSRGQAGWAQYF. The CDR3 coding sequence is TGTGCCAGTAGTCGAGGACAAGCCGGATGGGCCCAGTACTTC.

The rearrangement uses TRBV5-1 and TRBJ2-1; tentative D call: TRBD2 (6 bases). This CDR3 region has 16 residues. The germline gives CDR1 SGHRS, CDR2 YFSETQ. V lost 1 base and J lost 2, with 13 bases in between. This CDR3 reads CASSLTGDSAYNEQFF. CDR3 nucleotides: TGCGCCAGCAGCTTGACGGGAGACTCCGCCTACAATGAGCAGTTCTTC.

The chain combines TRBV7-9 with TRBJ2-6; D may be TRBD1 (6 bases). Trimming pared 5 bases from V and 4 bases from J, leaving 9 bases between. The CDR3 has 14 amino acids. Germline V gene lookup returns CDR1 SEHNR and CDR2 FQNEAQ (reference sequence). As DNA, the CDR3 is TGTGCCAGCAGCCCAGGGGTCGGGGCCAACGTCCTGACTTTC. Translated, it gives CASSPGVGANVLTF.

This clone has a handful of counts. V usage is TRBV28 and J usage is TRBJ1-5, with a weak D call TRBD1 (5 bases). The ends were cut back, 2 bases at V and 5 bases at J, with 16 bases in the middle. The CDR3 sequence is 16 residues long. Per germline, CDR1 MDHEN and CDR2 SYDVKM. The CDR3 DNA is TGTGCCAGCAGTTTAGCAGAATCGGCAGGGCATCAGCCCCAGCATTTT. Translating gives CASSLAESAGHQPQHF.

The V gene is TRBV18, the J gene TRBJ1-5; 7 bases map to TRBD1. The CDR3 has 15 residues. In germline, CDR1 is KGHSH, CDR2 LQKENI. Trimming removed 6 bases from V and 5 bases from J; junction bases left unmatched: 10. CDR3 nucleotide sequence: TGTGCCAGCTCCCGCCGACAGGGTGGGGATCAGCCCCAGCATTTT. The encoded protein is CASSRRQGGDQPQHF.

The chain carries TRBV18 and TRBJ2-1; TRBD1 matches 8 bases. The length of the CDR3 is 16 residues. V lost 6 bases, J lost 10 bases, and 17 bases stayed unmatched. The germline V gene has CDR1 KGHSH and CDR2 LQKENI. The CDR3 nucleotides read TGTGCCAGCTCGCCGGGATCGGACAGGGTCCTGAGCGAGCAGTTCTTC. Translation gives CASSPGSDRVLSEQFF.

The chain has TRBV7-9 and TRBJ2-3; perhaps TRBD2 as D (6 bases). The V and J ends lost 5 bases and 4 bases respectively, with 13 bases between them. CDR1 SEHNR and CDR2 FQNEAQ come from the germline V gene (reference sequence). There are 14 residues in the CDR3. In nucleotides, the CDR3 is TGTGCCAGCAGCCTCGGAGGGTCGGCAGATACGCAGTATTTT. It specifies CASSLGGSADTQYF.

The CDR3 sequence: CASSRGTGLNEKLFF. The CDR3 DNA sequence: TGTGCCAGCTCACGTGGGACAGGGCTAAATGAAAAACTGTTTTTT. J is TRBJ1-4 and V is TRBV18, with 9 bases fitting TRBD1. The V gene's germline CDR1 is KGHSH and CDR2 LQKENI. This CDR3 is 15 amino acids long. The V segment lost 4 bases and the J segment 5 bases; nucleotides outside the gene matches: 5.

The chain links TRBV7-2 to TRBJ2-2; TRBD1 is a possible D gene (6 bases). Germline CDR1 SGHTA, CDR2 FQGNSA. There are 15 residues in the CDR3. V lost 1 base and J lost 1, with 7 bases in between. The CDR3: CASSLVTGNTGELFF. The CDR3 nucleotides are TGTGCCAGCAGCTTAGTGACAGGGAACACCGGGGAGCTGTTTTTT.

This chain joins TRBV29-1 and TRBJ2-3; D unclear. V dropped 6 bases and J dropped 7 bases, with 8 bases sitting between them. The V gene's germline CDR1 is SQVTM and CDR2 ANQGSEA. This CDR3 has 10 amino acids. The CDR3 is CSVTVYTQYF. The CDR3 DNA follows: TGCAGCGTAACAGTTTATACGCAGTATTTT.

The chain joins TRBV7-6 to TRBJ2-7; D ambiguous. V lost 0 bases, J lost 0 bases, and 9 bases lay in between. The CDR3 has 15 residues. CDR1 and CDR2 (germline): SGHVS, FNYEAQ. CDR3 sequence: CASSLAAPPSYEQYF. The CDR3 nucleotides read TGTGCCAGCAGCTTAGCGGCCCCACCCTCCTACGAGCAGTACTTC.

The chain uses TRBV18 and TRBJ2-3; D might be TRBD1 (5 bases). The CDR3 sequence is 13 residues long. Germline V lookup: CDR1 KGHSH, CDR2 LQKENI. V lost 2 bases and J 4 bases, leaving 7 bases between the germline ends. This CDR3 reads CASSPFRADTQYF. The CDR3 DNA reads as TGTGCCAGCTCACCATTCAGGGCAGATACGCAGTATTTT.

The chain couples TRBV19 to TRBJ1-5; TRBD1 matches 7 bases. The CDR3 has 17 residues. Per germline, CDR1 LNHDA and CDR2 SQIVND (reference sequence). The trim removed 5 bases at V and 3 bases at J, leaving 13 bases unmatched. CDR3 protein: CASSPGPGQASNQPQHF. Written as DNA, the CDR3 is TGTGCCAGTAGTCCAGGCCCTGGACAGGCTTCCAATCAGCCCCAGCATTTT.

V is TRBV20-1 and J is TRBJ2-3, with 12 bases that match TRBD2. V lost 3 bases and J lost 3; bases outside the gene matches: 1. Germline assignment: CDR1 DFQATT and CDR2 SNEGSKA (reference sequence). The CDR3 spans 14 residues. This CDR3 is CSASTSGRTDTQYF. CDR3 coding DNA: TGCAGTGCTAGTACTAGCGGGAGGACAGATACGCAGTATTTT.

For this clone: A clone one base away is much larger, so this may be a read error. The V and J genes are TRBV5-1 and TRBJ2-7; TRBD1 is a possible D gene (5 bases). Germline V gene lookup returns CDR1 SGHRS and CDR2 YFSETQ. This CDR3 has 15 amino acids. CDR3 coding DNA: TGCGCCGGCAGCTTAGGGGATTTCTTCTCCTACGAGCAGTACTTC. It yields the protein CAGSLGDFFSYEQYF.

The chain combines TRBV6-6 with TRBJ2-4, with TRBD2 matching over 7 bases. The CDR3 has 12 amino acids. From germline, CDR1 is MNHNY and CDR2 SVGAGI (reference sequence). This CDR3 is CSSGQGGKIQYF. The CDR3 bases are TGTTCGTCGGGGCAGGGAGGGAAGATTCAGTACTTC.

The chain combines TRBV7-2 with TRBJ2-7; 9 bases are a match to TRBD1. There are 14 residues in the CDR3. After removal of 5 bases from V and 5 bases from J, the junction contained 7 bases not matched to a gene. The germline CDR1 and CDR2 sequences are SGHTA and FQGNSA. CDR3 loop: CASSRDRVSNEQYF. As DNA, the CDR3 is TGTGCCAGCAGCCGGGACAGGGTGTCAAACGAGCAGTACTTC.

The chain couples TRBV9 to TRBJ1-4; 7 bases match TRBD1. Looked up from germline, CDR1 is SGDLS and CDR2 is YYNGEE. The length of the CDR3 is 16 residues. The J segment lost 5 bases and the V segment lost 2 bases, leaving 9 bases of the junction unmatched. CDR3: CASSVFPTGSNEKLFF. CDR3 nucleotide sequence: TGTGCCAGCAGCGTCTTCCCGACAGGGTCGAATGAAAAACTGTTTTTT.

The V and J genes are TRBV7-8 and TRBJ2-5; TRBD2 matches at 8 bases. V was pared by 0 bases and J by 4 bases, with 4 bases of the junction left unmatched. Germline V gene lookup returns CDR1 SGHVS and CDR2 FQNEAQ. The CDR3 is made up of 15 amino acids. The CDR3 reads CASSLARGVSETQYF. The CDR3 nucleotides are TGTGCCAGCAGCTTAGCGCGGGGGGTCTCAGAGACCCAGTACTTC. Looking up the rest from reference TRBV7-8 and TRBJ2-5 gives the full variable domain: GAGVSQSPRYKVAKRGQDVALRCDPISGHVSLFWYQQALGQGPEFLTYFQNEAQLDKSGLPSDRFFAERPEGSVSTLKIQRTQQEDSAVYLCASSLARGVSETQYFGPGTRLLVL.

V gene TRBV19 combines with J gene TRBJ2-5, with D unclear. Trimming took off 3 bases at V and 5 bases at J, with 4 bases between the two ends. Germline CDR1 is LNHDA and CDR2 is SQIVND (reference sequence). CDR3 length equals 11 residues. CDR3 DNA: TGTGCCAGTAGTATGTATGAGACCCAGTACTTC. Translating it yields CASSMYETQYF.

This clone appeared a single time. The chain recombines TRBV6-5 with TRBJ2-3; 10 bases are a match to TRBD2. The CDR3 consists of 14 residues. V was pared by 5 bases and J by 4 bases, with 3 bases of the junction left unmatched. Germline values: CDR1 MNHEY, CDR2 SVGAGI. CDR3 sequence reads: CASSRGLASDTQYF. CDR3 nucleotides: TGTGCCAGCAGTAGGGGACTAGCGTCAGATACGCAGTATTTT.

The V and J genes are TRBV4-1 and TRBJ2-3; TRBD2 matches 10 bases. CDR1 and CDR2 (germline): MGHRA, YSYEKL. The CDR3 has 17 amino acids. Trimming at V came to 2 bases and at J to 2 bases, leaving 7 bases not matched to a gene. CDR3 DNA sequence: TGCGCCAGCAGCCAAACCTCCAGCGGGGGGGCCACAGATACGCAGTATTTT. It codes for CASSQTSSGGATDTQYF.